A single sample is the source of the 12 T cell receptor beta chains below, sequenced in a study of T cells after yellow fever vaccination. Each CDR3 protein gets one entry after TCRdb re-called the 5' RACE reads with MiXCR. This sample carries about 230,000 distinct CDR3 sequences, 5.5% to 8.5% of them seen once, and the ten largest clones take approximately 0.99%. The sample in question was CD4+ T cells sorted from PBMCs, obtained on the day of the yellow fever booster vaccination. These receptor sequences come from a man aged 25-45 years who received the YFV17D yellow fever vaccine.

In this sample, this clonotype turned up many times. The V gene is TRBV6-2 or TRBV6-3, the J gene TRBJ2-1, with D unclear. Germline V gene lookup returns CDR1 MNHEY and CDR2 SVGEGT. The V and J ends lost 7 bases and 2 bases respectively, with 18 bases between them. The CDR3 contains 16 residues. CDR3 bases: TGTGCCAGCAAGAAGGGCTCCCCTCAAGCCTACAATGAGCAGTTCTTC. It codes for CASKKGSPQAYNEQFF.

This clonotype appeared many times. The chain recombines TRBV20-1 with TRBJ2-7; 7 bases align to TRBD2. Germline CDR1 and CDR2: DFQATT and SNEGSKA (reference sequence). The CDR3 is made up of 15 amino acids. The junction had 11 bases not matched to a gene; V was cut back by 2 bases and J by 4 bases. The DNA for the CDR3 is TGCAGTGCTAGATCGGACGGAGCGGGACGTTACGAGCAGTACTTC. Translation: CSARSDGAGRYEQYF.

The chain is built from TRBV20-1 and TRBJ2-1, with D possibly TRBD2 on 5 matching bases. CDR1 DFQATT and CDR2 SNEGSKA come from the germline V gene (reference sequence). The CDR3 extends over 12 amino acids. V was trimmed by 5 bases and J by 2 bases, leaving 7 bases between them. The CDR3 region is CSAPRAYNEQFF. CDR3 coding DNA: TGCAGTGCTCCGCGGGCCTACAATGAGCAGTTCTTC.

This clonotype was picked up a small number of times. This chain uses TRBV6-1 with TRBJ2-7; possibly TRBD1 or TRBD2 for D (5 bases each). V was clipped by 4 bases and J by 2 bases, with 15 bases between them. This CDR3 has 15 residues. The V gene's germline CDR1 is MNHNS and CDR2 SASEGT. CDR3: CASSVSGPTTYEQYF. CDR3 nucleotide sequence: TGTGCCAGCAGTGTCTCGGGACCGACGACCTACGAGCAGTACTTC.

This clonotype was seen at least ten times. The chain recombines TRBV11-2 with TRBJ2-1; D might be TRBD1 or TRBD2, each matching 5 bases. Trimming removed 5 bases at V and 5 bases at J, with 22 bases between. The CDR3 is 17 residues long. Germline CDR1 is SGHAT and CDR2 is FQNNGV. Written as DNA, the CDR3 is TGTGCCAGCAGCCCAGGACACCTGGGATCCGGGGACAATGAGCAGTTCTTC. This gives the protein CASSPGHLGSGDNEQFF.

This clonotype was found many times. The chain carries TRBV6-2 or TRBV6-3 and TRBJ2-7, with D perhaps matching TRBD1 (6 bases). Per the germline V gene, CDR1 is MNHEY and CDR2 is SVGEGT. Between the trimmed V and J ends, which lost 5 bases and 5 bases, there was a span of 19 bases. This CDR3 has 15 amino acids. The CDR3 nucleotides are TGTGCCAGCAGTCGCCGGGAAACAGGGACCCACGAGCAGTACTTC. Translation gives CASSRRETGTHEQYF.

This chain links TRBV9 with TRBJ2-1, with D possibly matching TRBD2 (6 bases). The germline CDR1 and CDR2 sequences are SGDLS and YYNGEE. V was clipped by 3 bases and J by 9 bases, with 19 bases between them. The CDR3 has 15 amino acids. CDR3 DNA: TGTGCCAGCAGCGACCGCGGGGCCTTCGGGGGTGAGCAGTTCTTC. It is translated as CASSDRGAFGGEQFF.

This clonotype was observed at least ten times. V gene TRBV9 combines with J gene TRBJ2-2; D perhaps matches TRBD2 (5 bases). The CDR3 runs to 15 residues. In germline, CDR1 is SGDLS, CDR2 YYNGEE. V was pared by 3 bases and J by 2 bases, with 11 bases between. The CDR3 region has the DNA TGTGCCAGCAGCGCTCGTGGGAGCAACACCGGGGAGCTGTTTTTT. Amino acids: CASSARGSNTGELFF.

The sample holds a few counts of this clonotype. The chain joins TRBV28 to TRBJ2-7; D tentatively fits TRBD1 or TRBD2 (5 bases each). V gave up 3 bases and J gave up 0 bases, with 12 bases separating them. The CDR3 has 15 residues. Germline V CDR1 and CDR2: MDHEN, SYDVKM. CDR3 nucleotides: TGTGCCAGCAGTTTCGGGGCGCAACGCTCCTACGAGCAGTACTTC. It specifies CASSFGAQRSYEQYF.

The V and J genes are TRBV28 and TRBJ1-5; no firm D call. The germline V gene encodes CDR1 MDHEN and CDR2 SYDVKM. This CDR3 has 13 amino acids. Trimming pared 8 bases from V and 4 bases from J, leaving 12 bases between. The CDR3 DNA sequence: TGTGCCAGCGTAGAGATAATGAATCAGCCCCAGCATTTT. As protein: CASVEIMNQPQHF. Based on the CDR3 plus reference TRBV28 and TRBJ1-5, the full variable domain is DVKVTQSSRYLVKRTGEKVFLECVQDMDHENMFWYRQDPGLGLRLIYFSYDVKMKEKGDIPEGYSVSREKKERFSLILESASTNQTSMYLCASVEIMNQPQHFGDGTRLSIL.

The rearrangement joins TRBV7-6 to TRBJ1-5; TRBD1 aligns across 8 bases. Germline assignment: CDR1 SGHVS and CDR2 FNYEAQ. The CDR3 loop spans 16 amino acids. V trimming: 5 bases; J trimming: 9 bases; junction bases outside the gene matches: 15. The DNA of the CDR3 is TGTGCCAGCAGCCCCGGACAGGGCGGAGTTGAGGGGCCCCAGCATTTT. Protein product: CASSPGQGGVEGPQHF.

Turning to this clonotype: It may be a read error: a sequence one base away is much more abundant. This sequence joins TRBV25-1 and TRBJ2-3; no clear D. Per germline, CDR1 MGHDK and CDR2 SYGVNS. The CDR3 totals 12 residues. Written as DNA, the CDR3 is TGTGCCTGCAGAGAAAACACAGATACGCAGTATTTT. Protein: CACRENTDTQYF.